The 17 T cell receptor beta chains given below trace back to one sample, sequenced in a study of early T cells in non-severe SARS-CoV-2 infection. TCRdb ran MiXCR on the 5' RACE reads and lists one entry per CDR3 protein. This table holds fewer than 60,000 distinct CDR3 sequences, about a tenth found once. The specimen was whole blood. The receptors here all came from an adult who was a healthcare worker with PCR-confirmed SARS-CoV-2 infection or an uninfected control (not recorded which).

The table lists this clonotype with many counts. This chain links TRBV2 with TRBJ2-7; D uncertain. The V end was cut by 5 bases, the J end by 3 bases, with 11 bases between. Germline V gives CDR1 SNHLY, CDR2 FYNNEI. This CDR3 region has 13 residues. The CDR3 reads CASSTDSIYEQYF. The CDR3 DNA sequence: TGTGCCAGCAGTACCGACTCGATCTACGAGCAGTACTTC.

This clonotype came up a few times. The genes are TRBV20-1 and TRBJ1-2; 7 positions agree with TRBD1. The CDR3 totals 18 residues. The germline gives CDR1 DFQATT, CDR2 SNEGSKA (reference sequence). The ends lost 4 bases at V and 0 bases at J; junction bases unmatched: 17. For the CDR3, the DNA is TGCAGTGCTATTGTACCCCGGGACAGAGCACACTCTAACTATGGCTACACCTTC. This encodes CSAIVPRDRAHSNYGYTF.

This clonotype has a count of ten or more. The genes are TRBV4-2 and TRBJ2-3; D might be TRBD1 or TRBD2, each matching 5 bases. From germline, CDR1 is LGHNA and CDR2 YNFKEQ. The CDR3 consists of 14 residues. V lost 1 base to trimming and J lost 2 bases, with 7 bases between them. DNA of the CDR3: TGTGCCAGCAGCCAAGGGGACCACACAGATACGCAGTATTTT. As protein: CASSQGDHTDTQYF.

In this sample, this clonotype turned up many times. The chain uses TRBV28 and TRBJ1-5; 7 bases line up with TRBD1. Trimming cost V 5 bases and J 3 bases; bases outside gene matches: 7. This CDR3 has 15 amino acids. Looked up from germline, CDR1 is MDHEN and CDR2 is SYDVKM. This CDR3 is CASSPSGQLNQPQHF. The CDR3 DNA sequence: TGTGCCAGCAGTCCCTCGGGACAGCTCAATCAGCCCCAGCATTTT.

This clonotype appeared many times. The chain joins TRBV12-3 or TRBV12-4 to TRBJ2-7; 7 nucleotides line up with TRBD1. The CDR3 is made up of 15 amino acids. V was pared by 6 bases and J by 3 bases, with 11 bases of the junction left unmatched. The CDR3 loop reads CASSPGQEAVYEQYF. CDR3 sequence (DNA): TGTGCCAGCAGCCCTGGACAGGAAGCTGTCTACGAGCAGTACTTC.

This clonotype was counted ten times or more. CDR3 DNA sequence: TGTGCCAGCAGTGAAGGGACAAGTTACACTGAAGCTTTCTTT. Translating gives CASSEGTSYTEAFF. This chain links TRBV6-1 with TRBJ1-1, with a weak D call TRBD1 (5 bases). Trimming took off 1 base at V and 3 bases at J, with 9 bases between the two ends. CDR1 and CDR2 from the germline V gene are MNHNS and SASEGT. The CDR3 runs to 14 residues.

This clonotype came up a few times. The V and J genes are TRBV5-1 and TRBJ2-1; 8 positions match TRBD1. Trimming at V came to 4 bases and at J to 2 bases, leaving 11 bases not matched to a gene. This CDR3 has 17 amino acids. Germline V CDR1 and CDR2: SGHRS, YFSETQ. The CDR3 DNA sequence: TGCGCCAGCAGCCCGACGTTCACAGGGGGTCCCTACAATGAGCAGTTCTTC. As protein: CASSPTFTGGPYNEQFF.

This clonotype has a count of ten or more. V and J are TRBV20-1 and TRBJ2-3; 9 bases line up with TRBD2. The germline CDR1 and CDR2 sequences are DFQATT and SNEGSKA (reference sequence). CDR3 length: 12 residues. J was trimmed by 9 bases and V by 2 bases; bases with no gene match: 3. The CDR3 here is CSARLLAGTQYF. DNA of the CDR3: TGCAGTGCTAGACTCCTAGCGGGAACGCAGTATTTT.

This clonotype was observed a few times. The V call is TRBV5-1, the J call TRBJ2-5; D is possibly TRBD1 or TRBD2 (6 bases each). CDR1 is SGHRS and CDR2 is YFSETQ in the germline V gene. CDR3 length: 12 amino acids. V shed 7 bases and J shed 3 bases, with 10 bases lying between them. The CDR3 is CASGRDKETQYF. The CDR3 bases are TGCGCCAGCGGGCGGGACAAAGAGACCCAGTACTTC.

This rearrangement joins TRBV12-5 to TRBJ1-2; no clear D gene. CDR3 length: 13 residues. CDR1 is LGHNT, CDR2 FRNRAP, per germline. With 0 bases removed from V and 4 bases from J, the gap between germline ends came to 6 bases. The DNA for the CDR3 is TGTGCTAGTGGTTTGGTAGGCCTCTATGGCTACACCTTC. It encodes CASGLVGLYGYTF. Variable domain in full (rest from reference TRBV12-5 and TRBJ1-2): DARVTQTPRHKVTEMGQEVTMRCQPILGHNTVFWYRQTMMQGLELLAYFRNRAPLDDSGMPKDRFSAEMPDATLATLKIQPSEPRDSAVYFCASGLVGLYGYTFGSGTRLTVV.

The chain employs TRBV28 and TRBJ2-7, with 7 nucleotides matching TRBD1. After removal of 5 bases from V and 3 bases from J, the junction contained 7 bases not matched to a gene. The CDR3 totals 14 residues. Germline CDR1 and CDR2: MDHEN and SYDVKM. CDR3 residues: CASSRQGSLYEQYF. In nucleotides, the CDR3 is TGTGCCAGCAGTCGACAGGGTTCCCTCTACGAGCAGTACTTC.

This clonotype appeared a few times. The chain uses TRBV9 and TRBJ1-1; 10 bases align to TRBD1. The CDR3 runs to 15 residues. The trim removed 2 bases at V and 2 bases at J, leaving 3 bases unmatched. Per germline, CDR1 SGDLS and CDR2 YYNGEE. For the CDR3, the DNA is TGTGCCAGCAGCGTTGGGACAGGGGCCAACACTGAAGCTTTCTTT. This codes for CASSVGTGANTEAFF.

This chain connects TRBV7-2 to TRBJ2-2; tentative D call: TRBD2 (5 bases). CDR3 length: 16 residues. Germline V gene sequence: CDR1 SGHTA, CDR2 FQGNSA. The V gene lost 1 base and the J gene lost 1 base, with 10 bases spanning the gap. The CDR3 region is CASSLVPEGNTGELFF. The CDR3 DNA follows: TGTGCCAGCAGCTTAGTGCCCGAGGGGAACACCGGGGAGCTGTTTTTT. The whole variable domain, remainder taken from reference TRBV7-2 and TRBJ2-2, is GAGVSQSPSNKVTEKGKDVELRCDPISGHTALYWYRQSLGQGLEFLIYFQGNSAPDKSGLPSDRFSAERTGGSVSTLTIQRTQQEDSAVYLCASSLVPEGNTGELFFGEGSRLTVL.

This clonotype was found many times. The chain is built from TRBV28 and TRBJ2-7; 9 bases fit TRBD1. CDR3 length equals 16 residues. V lost 4 bases to trimming and J lost 4 bases; unmatched junction nucleotides: 11. Germline V gives CDR1 MDHEN, CDR2 SYDVKM. This chain's CDR3 is CASSSPRTGDSYEQYF. CDR3 bases: TGTGCCAGCAGTTCCCCGCGGACAGGGGATTCGTACGAGCAGTACTTC.

This clonotype was recorded at least ten times. The rearrangement joins TRBV7-2 to TRBJ2-1; 7 bases line up with TRBD2. Germline V gene data show CDR1 as SGHTA and CDR2 as FQGNSA. The CDR3 extends over 16 amino acids. V lost 1 base to trimming and J lost 7 bases; unmatched junction nucleotides: 10. DNA for the CDR3: TGTGCCAGCAGCTTAGTTCATCAGGCGGGAGCTAATGAGCAGTTCTTC. Protein sequence: CASSLVHQAGANEQFF.

This clonotype was picked up many times. This chain links TRBV15 with TRBJ1-1; D is possibly TRBD1 (6 bases). V was shortened by 1 base and J by 1 base, with 10 bases between the two germline ends. The CDR3 runs to 15 residues. The V gene's germline CDR1 is LNHNV and CDR2 YYDKDF (reference sequence). For the CDR3, the DNA is TGTGCCACCAGCAGAGTCGGGGGCGAGAACACTGAAGCTTTCTTT. It encodes CATSRVGGENTEAFF.

This clonotype has ten or more counts. This sequence joins TRBV28 and TRBJ1-2; D not certain. This CDR3 has 14 residues. V was pared by 4 bases and J by 8 bases, with 17 bases between. CDR1 and CDR2 (germline): MDHEN, SYDVKM. CDR3 in DNA: TGTGCCAGCAGTTCCCCGACGGGCCTAGGGGGCTACACCTTC. Encoded protein: CASSSPTGLGGYTF.